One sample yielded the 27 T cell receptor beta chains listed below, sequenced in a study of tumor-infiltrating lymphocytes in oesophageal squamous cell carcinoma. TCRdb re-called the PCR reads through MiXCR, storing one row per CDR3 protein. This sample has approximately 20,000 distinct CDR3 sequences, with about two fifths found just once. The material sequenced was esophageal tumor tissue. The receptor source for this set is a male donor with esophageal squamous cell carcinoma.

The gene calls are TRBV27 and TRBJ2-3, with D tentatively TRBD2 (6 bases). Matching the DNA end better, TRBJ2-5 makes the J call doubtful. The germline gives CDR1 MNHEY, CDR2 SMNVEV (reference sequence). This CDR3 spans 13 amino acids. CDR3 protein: CASSSWGGDTQYF. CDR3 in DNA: TGTGCCAGCAGTTCCTGGGGAGGAGATACCCAGTACTTC.

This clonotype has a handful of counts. CDR3 sequence (DNA): TGTGCCAGCAGCGTCGTCGCCGGGACAGTCACAGATACGCAGTATTTT. Its protein product is CASSVVAGTVTDTQYF. The chain recombines TRBV13 with TRBJ2-3, with 7 bases that match TRBD1. The germline V gene encodes CDR1 PRHDT and CDR2 FYEKMQ (reference sequence). Trimming removed 5 bases from V and 2 bases from J; junction bases left unmatched: 10. The CDR3 totals 16 residues.

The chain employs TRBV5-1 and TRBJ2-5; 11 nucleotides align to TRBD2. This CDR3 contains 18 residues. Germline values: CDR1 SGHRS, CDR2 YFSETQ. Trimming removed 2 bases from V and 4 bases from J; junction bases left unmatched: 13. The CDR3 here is CASSFLAVTSGTTETQYF. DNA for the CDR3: TGCGCCAGCAGCTTTTTAGCCGTGACTAGCGGGACTACAGAGACCCAGTACTTC.

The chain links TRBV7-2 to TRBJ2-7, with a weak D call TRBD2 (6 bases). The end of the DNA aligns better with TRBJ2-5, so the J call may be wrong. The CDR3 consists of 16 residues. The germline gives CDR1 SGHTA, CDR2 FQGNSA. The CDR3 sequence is CASSLGGPSQQETQYF. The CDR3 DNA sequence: TGTGCCAGCAGCCTGGGGGGACCCTCCCAGCAAGAGACCCAGTACTTC.

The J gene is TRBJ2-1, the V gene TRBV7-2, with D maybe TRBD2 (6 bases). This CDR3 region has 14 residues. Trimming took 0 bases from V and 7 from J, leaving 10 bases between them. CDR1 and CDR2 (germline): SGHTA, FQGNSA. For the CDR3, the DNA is TGTGCCAGCAGCTTAGCTGGGACTCTAAATGAGCAGTTCTTC. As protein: CASSLAGTLNEQFF. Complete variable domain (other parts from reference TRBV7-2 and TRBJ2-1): GAGVSQSPSNKVTEKGKDVELRCDPISGHTALYWYRQSLGQGLEFLIYFQGNSAPDKSGLPSDRFSAERTGGSVSTLTIQRTQQEDSAVYLCASSLAGTLNEQFFGPGTRLTVL.

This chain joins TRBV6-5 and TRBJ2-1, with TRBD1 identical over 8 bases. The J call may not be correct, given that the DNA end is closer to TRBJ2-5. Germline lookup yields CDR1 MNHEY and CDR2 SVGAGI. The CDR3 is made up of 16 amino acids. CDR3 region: CASSYFGQGAQETQYF. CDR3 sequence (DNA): TGTGCCAGCAGTTACTTCGGACAGGGAGCGCAGGAGACCCAGTACTTC.

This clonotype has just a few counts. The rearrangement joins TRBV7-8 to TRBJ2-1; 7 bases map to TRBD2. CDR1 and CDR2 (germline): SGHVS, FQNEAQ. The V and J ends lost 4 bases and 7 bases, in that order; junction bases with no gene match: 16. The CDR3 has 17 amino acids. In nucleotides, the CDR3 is TGTGCCAGCAGCTCTAGGGGCACGCCTAGCGGAGGGAATGAGCAGTTCTTC. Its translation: CASSSRGTPSGGNEQFF.

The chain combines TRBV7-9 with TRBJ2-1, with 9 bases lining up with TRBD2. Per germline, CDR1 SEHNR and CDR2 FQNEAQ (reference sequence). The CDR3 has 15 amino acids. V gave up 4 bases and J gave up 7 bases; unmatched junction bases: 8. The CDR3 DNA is TGTGCCAGCAGCTCAAGCGGGGGGCTTTGGAATGAGCAGTTCTTC. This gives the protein CASSSSGGLWNEQFF.

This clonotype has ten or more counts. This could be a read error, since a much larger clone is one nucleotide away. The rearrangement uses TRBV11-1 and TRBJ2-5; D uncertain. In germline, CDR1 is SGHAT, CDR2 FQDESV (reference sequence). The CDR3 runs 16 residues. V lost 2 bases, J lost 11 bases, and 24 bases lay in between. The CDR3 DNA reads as TGTGCCAGCAGCTTATTTATAACGGAGCCGTACAATGAGCAGTACTTC. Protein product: CASSLFITEPYNEQYF.

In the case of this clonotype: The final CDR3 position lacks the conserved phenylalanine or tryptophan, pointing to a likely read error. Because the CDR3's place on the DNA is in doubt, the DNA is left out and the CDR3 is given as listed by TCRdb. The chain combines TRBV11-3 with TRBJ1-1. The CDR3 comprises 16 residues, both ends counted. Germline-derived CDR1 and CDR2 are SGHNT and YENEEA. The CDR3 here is CASSVIGVPQATPSVR.

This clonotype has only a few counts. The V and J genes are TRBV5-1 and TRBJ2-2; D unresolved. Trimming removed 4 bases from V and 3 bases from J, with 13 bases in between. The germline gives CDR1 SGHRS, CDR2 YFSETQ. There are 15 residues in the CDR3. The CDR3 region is CASSLTGGDTGELFF. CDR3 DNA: TGCGCCAGCAGCCTAACCGGTGGAGACACCGGGGAGCTGTTTTTT.

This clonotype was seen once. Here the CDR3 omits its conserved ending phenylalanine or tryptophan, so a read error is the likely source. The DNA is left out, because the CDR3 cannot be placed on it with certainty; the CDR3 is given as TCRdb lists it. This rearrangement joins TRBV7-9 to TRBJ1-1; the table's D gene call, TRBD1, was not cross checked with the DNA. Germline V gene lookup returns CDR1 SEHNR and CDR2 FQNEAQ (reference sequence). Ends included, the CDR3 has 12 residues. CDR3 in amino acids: CASGGTSSTSAP.

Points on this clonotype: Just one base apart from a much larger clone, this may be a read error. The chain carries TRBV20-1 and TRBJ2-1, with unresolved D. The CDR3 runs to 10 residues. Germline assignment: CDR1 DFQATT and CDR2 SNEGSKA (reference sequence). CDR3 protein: CSAQRHEQLF. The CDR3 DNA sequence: TGCAGTGCTCAGCGACATGAGCAGTTATTC.

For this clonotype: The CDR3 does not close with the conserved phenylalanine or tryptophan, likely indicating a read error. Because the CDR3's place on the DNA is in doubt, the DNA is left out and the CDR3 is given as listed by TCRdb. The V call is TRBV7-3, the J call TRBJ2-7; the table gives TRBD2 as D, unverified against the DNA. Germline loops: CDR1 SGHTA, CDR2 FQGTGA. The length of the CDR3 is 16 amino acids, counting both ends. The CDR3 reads CASQLGPFNYGYTFGS.

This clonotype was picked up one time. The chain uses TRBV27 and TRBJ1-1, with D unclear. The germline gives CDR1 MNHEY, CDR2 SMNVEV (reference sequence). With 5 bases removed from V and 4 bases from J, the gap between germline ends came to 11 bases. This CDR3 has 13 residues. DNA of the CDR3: TGTGCCAGCAGTCTCTACATGGGCACTGAAGCTTTCTTT. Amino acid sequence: CASSLYMGTEAFF.

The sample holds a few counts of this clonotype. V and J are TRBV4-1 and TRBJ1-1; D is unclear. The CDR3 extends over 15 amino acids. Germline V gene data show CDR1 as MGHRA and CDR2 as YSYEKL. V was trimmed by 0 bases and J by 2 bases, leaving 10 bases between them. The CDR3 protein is CASSQDGQPNTEAFF. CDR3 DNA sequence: TGCGCCAGCAGCCAAGATGGGCAGCCTAACACTGAAGCTTTCTTT.

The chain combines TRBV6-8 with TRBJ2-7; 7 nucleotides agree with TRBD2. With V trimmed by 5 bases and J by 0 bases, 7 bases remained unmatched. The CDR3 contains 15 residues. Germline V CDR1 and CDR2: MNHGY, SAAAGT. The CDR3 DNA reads TGTGCCAGCAGTGTGGGGGGGGTCGGCTCCTACGAGCAGTACTTC. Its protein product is CASSVGGVGSYEQYF.

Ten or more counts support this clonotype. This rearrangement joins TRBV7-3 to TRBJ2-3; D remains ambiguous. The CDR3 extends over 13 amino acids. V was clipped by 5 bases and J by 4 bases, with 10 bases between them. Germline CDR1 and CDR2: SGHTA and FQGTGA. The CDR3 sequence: CASSQRPSDTQYF. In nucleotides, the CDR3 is TGTGCCAGCAGCCAAAGACCATCAGATACGCAGTATTTT.

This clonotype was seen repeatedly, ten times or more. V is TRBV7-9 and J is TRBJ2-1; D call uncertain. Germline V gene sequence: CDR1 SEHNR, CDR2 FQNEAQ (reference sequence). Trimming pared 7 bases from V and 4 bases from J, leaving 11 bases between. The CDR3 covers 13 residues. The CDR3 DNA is TGTGCCAGCACCGAACCCCATTACAATGAGCAGTTCTTC. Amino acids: CASTEPHYNEQFF.

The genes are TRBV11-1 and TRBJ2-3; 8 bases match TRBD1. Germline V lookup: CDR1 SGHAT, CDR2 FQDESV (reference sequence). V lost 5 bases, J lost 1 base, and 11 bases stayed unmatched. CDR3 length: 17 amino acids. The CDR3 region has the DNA TGTGCCAGCAGCACCACTGACCAGGGGGCCCGCACAGATACGCAGTATTTT. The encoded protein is CASSTTDQGARTDTQYF.

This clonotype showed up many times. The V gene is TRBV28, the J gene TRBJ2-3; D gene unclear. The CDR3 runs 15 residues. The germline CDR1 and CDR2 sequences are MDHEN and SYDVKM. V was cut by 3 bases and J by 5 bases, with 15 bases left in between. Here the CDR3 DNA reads TGTGCCAGCAGTTTTACTTCTACTTATGGAGATACGCAGTATTTT. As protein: CASSFTSTYGDTQYF.

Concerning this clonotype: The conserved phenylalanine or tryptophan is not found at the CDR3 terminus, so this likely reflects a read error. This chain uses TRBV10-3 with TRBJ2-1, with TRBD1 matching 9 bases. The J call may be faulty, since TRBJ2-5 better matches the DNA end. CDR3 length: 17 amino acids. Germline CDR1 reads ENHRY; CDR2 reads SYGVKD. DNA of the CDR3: TGTGCCATCAGTGTTTCACAGGGGGCAGGGTTAAAAGAGACCCAGTACTTA. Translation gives CAISVSQGAGLKETQYL.

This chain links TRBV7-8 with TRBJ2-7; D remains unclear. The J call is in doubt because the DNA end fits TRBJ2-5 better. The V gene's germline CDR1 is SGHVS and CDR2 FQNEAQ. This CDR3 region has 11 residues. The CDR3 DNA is TGTGCCAGCAGTCCCCGAGAGACCCAGTACTTC. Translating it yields CASSPRETQYF.

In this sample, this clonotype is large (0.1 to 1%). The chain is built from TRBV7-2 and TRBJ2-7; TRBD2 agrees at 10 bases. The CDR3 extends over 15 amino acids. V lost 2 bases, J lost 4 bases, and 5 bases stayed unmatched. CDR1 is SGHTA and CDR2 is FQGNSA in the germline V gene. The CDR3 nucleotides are TGTGCCAGCAGCTTAAACCCTAGCGGGAGTTACGAGCAGTACTTC. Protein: CASSLNPSGSYEQYF.

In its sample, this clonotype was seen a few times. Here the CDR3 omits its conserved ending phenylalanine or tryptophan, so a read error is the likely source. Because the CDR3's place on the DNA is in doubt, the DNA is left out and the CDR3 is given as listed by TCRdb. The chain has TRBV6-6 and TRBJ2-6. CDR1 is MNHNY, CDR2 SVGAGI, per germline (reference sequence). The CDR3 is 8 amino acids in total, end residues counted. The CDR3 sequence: CASSSRTS.

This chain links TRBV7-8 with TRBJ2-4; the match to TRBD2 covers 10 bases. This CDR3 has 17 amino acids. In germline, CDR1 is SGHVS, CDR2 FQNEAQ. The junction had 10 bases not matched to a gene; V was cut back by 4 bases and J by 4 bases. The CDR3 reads CASSSSTSGRAKNIQYF. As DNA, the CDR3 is TGTGCCAGCAGCTCGTCGACCAGCGGGAGGGCGAAAAACATTCAGTACTTC. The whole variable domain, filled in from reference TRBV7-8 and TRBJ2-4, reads GAGVSQSPRYKVAKRGQDVALRCDPISGHVSLFWYQQALGQGPEFLTYFQNEAQLDKSGLPSDRFFAERPEGSVSTLKIQRTQQEDSAVYLCASSSSTSGRAKNIQYFGAGTRLSVL.

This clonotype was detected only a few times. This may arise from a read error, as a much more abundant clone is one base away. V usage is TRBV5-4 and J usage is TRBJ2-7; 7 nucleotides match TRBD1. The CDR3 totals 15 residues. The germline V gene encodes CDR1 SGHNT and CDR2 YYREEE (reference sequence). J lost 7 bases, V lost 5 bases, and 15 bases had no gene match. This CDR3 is CASSPTGFSYNEQYF. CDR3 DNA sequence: TGTGCCAGCAGTCCGACAGGGTTCTCCTACAATGAGCAGTACTTC. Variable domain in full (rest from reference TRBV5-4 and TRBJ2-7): ETGVTQSPTHLIKTRGQQVTLRCSSQSGHNTVSWYQQALGQGPQFIFQYYREEENGRGNFPPRFSGLQFPNYSSELNVNALELDDSALYLCASSPTGFSYNEQYFGPGTRLTVT.